The 21 T cell receptor beta chains below were found in one sample sequenced in a study of identifying expanded T cells in peripheral blood. Assay used: immunoSEQ multiplex PCR; TCRdb lists only in-frame clones, some missing. Of about 90,000 clones in the sample, around 86% were seen once. Sequencing was performed on blood. The receptors shown here come from a person aged 18 to 75 in good health.

The chain links TRBV27 to TRBJ1-1, with D possibly matching TRBD1 (5 bases). The CDR3 sequence is 13 residues long. The ends were cut back, 4 bases at V and 2 bases at J, with 8 bases in the middle. Germline CDR1 reads MNHEY; CDR2 reads SMNVEV (reference sequence). CDR3 sequence (DNA): TGTGCCAGCAGTTGGGGGATCAACACTGAAGCTTTCTTT. Translation gives CASSWGINTEAFF.

This chain links TRBV30 with TRBJ1-2; a possible D gene is TRBD1 (5 bases). The V end was cut by 5 bases, the J end by 4 bases, with 14 bases between. CDR1 and CDR2 (germline): GTSNPN, SVGIG (reference sequence). The CDR3 contains 13 residues. CDR3 amino acids: CAWGPAGGYGYTF. CDR3 nucleotides: TGTGCCTGGGGACCAGCGGGGGGCTATGGCTACACCTTC.

The chain couples TRBV6-6 to TRBJ2-7; 10 positions match TRBD1. Germline V gene sequence: CDR1 MNHNY, CDR2 SVGAGI (reference sequence). With 11 bases clipped from V and 5 bases from J, the junction kept 6 bases outside the gene matches. This CDR3 is 12 amino acids long. The CDR3: CAGGQGKHEQYF. The CDR3 DNA reads as TGTGCCGGGGGACAGGGGAAGCACGAGCAGTACTTC.

This clone was found a few times. V is TRBV7-6 and J is TRBJ2-3; D is unclear. Germline V gene data show CDR1 as SGHVS and CDR2 as FNYEAQ. V was pared by 5 bases and J by 0 bases, with 24 bases between. CDR3 length: 19 amino acids. This chain's CDR3 is CASSPNRNAAKTSTDTQYF. The CDR3 bases are TGTGCCAGCAGCCCGAACCGTAACGCGGCGAAGACTAGCACAGATACGCAGTATTTT.

The V call is TRBV5-5, the J call TRBJ2-7; D remains ambiguous. Germline loops: CDR1 SGHKS, CDR2 YYEKEE (reference sequence). This CDR3 comprises 14 residues. V was trimmed by 0 bases and J by 0 bases, leaving 7 bases between them. CDR3 bases: TGTGCCAGCAGCTTGGTTCCCGGCTCCTACGAGCAGTACTTC. Translated, it gives CASSLVPGSYEQYF.

J is TRBJ1-5 and V is TRBV7-2, with D unclear. Germline loops: CDR1 SGHTA, CDR2 FQGNSA. CDR3 length: 12 amino acids. Between the trimmed V and J ends, which lost 4 bases and 11 bases, there was a span of 12 bases. CDR3 region: CASSSPLLAQHF. In nucleotides, the CDR3 is TGTGCCAGCAGCTCCCCTCTTTTGGCCCAGCATTTT.

The rearrangement uses TRBV6-5 and TRBJ2-7; 7 bases match TRBD2. V was pared by 2 bases and J by 3 bases, with 7 bases of the junction left unmatched. This CDR3 is 15 amino acids long. Germline CDR1 MNHEY, CDR2 SVGAGI. This chain's CDR3 is CASSYRVGGYYEQYF. The CDR3 DNA sequence: TGTGCCAGCAGTTACCGAGTCGGGGGGTACTACGAGCAGTACTTC.

This clone turned up a few times. The gene calls are TRBV2 and TRBJ2-4; no firm D call. The V end was cut by 2 bases, the J end by 2 bases, with 7 bases between. The CDR3 is 14 residues long. Germline values: CDR1 SNHLY, CDR2 FYNNEI. The CDR3 here is CASSELGSKNIQYF. DNA of the CDR3: TGTGCCAGCAGTGAATTGGGCTCCAAAAACATTCAGTACTTC.

The chain has TRBV6-5 and TRBJ1-2; unclear D gene. Trimming pared 6 bases from V and 1 base from J, leaving 9 bases between. The V gene's germline CDR1 is MNHEY and CDR2 SVGAGI. There are 13 residues in the CDR3. CDR3 bases: TGTGCCAGCAGCTTCAGCTATAACTATGGCTACACCTTC. Translating gives CASSFSYNYGYTF.

The chain uses TRBV11-2 and TRBJ1-6, with D unresolved. Trimming took off 4 bases at V and 14 bases at J, with 12 bases between the two ends. This CDR3 is 12 amino acids long. Germline V gene lookup returns CDR1 SGHAT and CDR2 FQNNGV. The CDR3 coding sequence is TGTGCCAGCAGCTCCAACGCTGGATCCCTCCACTTT. This gives the protein CASSSNAGSLHF. Full variable domain (rest looked up from reference TRBV11-2 and TRBJ1-6): EAGVAQSPRYKIIEKRQSVAFWCNPISGHATLYWYQQILGQGPKLLIQFQNNGVVDDSQLPKDRFSAERLKGVDSTLKIQPAKLEDSAVYLCASSSNAGSLHFGNGTRLTVT.

The chain's CDR3 is CASSLGPPVSRSHEQFF. The DNA of the CDR3 is TGCGCCAGCAGCTTGGGGCCCCCGGTGTCCCGGTCGCATGAGCAGTTCTTC. The rearrangement uses TRBV5-1 and TRBJ2-1; D not resolved. Trimming left V 0 bases short and J 8 bases short, with 21 bases between. Germline CDR1 is SGHRS and CDR2 is YFSETQ. The CDR3 contains 17 residues. Complete variable domain (other parts from reference TRBV5-1 and TRBJ2-1): KAGVTQTPRYLIKTRGQQVTLSCSPISGHRSVSWYQQTPGQGLQFLFEYFSETQRNKGNFPGRFSGRQFSNSRSEMNVSTLELGDSALYLCASSLGPPVSRSHEQFFGPGTRLTVL.

The gene calls are TRBV2 and TRBJ1-1; no definite D call. CDR1 is SNHLY and CDR2 is FYNNEI in the germline V gene. Trimming pared 3 bases from V and 1 base from J, leaving 12 bases between. This CDR3 region has 15 residues. CDR3 DNA: TGTGCCAGCAGTGATTCTCTACCCGCGAACACTGAAGCTTTCTTT. It codes for CASSDSLPANTEAFF.

The genes are TRBV25-1 and TRBJ1-2; D remains ambiguous. This CDR3 is built from 13 residues. The V gene lost 0 bases and the J gene lost 4 bases, with 6 bases spanning the gap. Germline CDR1 MGHDK, CDR2 SYGVNS. CDR3 nucleotides: TGTGCCAGCAGTGAATATTTACTCTATGGCTACACCTTC. Protein: CASSEYLLYGYTF.

The chain is built from TRBV5-1 and TRBJ2-7; D might be TRBD1 or TRBD2, each matching 6 bases. This CDR3 comprises 18 residues. Germline assignment: CDR1 SGHRS and CDR2 YFSETQ. V was shortened by 0 bases and J by 5 bases, with 24 bases between the two germline ends. The CDR3 DNA is TGCGCCAGCAGCTTGGGGGCCGTCCCACAGGGAGGAAGGAACGAGCAGTACTTC. As protein: CASSLGAVPQGGRNEQYF.

This chain's CDR3 is CASSSQTNYNEQFF. The CDR3 bases are TGTGCCAGCAGCTCCCAGACAAATTACAATGAGCAGTTCTTC. The chain uses TRBV11-2 and TRBJ2-1; no definite D call. Germline V gives CDR1 SGHAT, CDR2 FQNNGV. The CDR3 consists of 14 residues. Trimming cost V 4 bases and J 4 bases, with 11 bases left between them.

This chain links TRBV6-5 with TRBJ2-6; D is unclear. This CDR3 region has 15 residues. V was trimmed by 1 base and J by 1 base, leaving 5 bases between them. CDR1 MNHEY and CDR2 SVGAGI come from the germline V gene. CDR3 sequence: CASSYYSSGANVLTF. DNA for the CDR3: TGTGCCAGCAGTTACTATTCATCTGGGGCCAACGTCCTGACTTTC.

The genes are TRBV19 and TRBJ2-7; 10 nucleotides agree with TRBD1. V gave up 6 bases and J gave up 3 bases; unmatched junction bases: 8. Germline V gene data show CDR1 as LNHDA and CDR2 as SQIVND (reference sequence). CDR3 length equals 15 residues. In DNA, the CDR3 is TGTGCCAGTAGATCGACAGGGGGCGCCGTCTACGAGCAGTACTTC. Translated: CASRSTGGAVYEQYF.

This clone was found once. The genes are TRBV19 and TRBJ2-3, with D uncertain. V was shortened by 3 bases and J by 2 bases, with 21 bases between the two germline ends. Germline CDR1 LNHDA, CDR2 SQIVND (reference sequence). This CDR3 has 18 amino acids. The CDR3 region is CASSIRVRDPNPTDTQYF. In DNA form, the CDR3 reads TGTGCCAGTAGTATCCGAGTCCGAGACCCGAATCCCACAGATACGCAGTATTTT. Supplemented by reference TRBV19 and TRBJ2-3, the full variable domain reads DGGITQSPKYLFRKEGQNVTLSCEQNLNHDAMYWYRQDPGQGLRLIYYSQIVNDFQKGDIAEGYSVSREKKESFPLTVTSAQKNPTAFYLCASSIRVRDPNPTDTQYFGPGTRLTVL.

The chain couples TRBV5-1 to TRBJ2-2; no clear D gene. Germline CDR1 reads SGHRS; CDR2 reads YFSETQ. The CDR3 length is 18 residues. V was trimmed by 4 bases and J by 6 bases, leaving 25 bases between them. The CDR3 nucleotides read TGCGCCAGCAGCGACCGGACGGACCCGATCTCGTGGGCCGGGGAGCTGTTTTTT. Its translation: CASSDRTDPISWAGELFF.

This clone was picked up a small number of times. This rearrangement joins TRBV27 to TRBJ2-5, with 8 bases that match TRBD1. Germline values: CDR1 MNHEY, CDR2 SMNVEV (reference sequence). V trimming: 4 bases; J trimming: 5 bases; junction bases outside the gene matches: 15. CDR3 length equals 17 residues. The CDR3 protein is CASSSYSNDRGRETQYF. In DNA, the CDR3 is TGTGCCAGCAGTTCCTACTCAAACGACAGGGGCAGGGAGACCCAGTACTTC.

The chain couples TRBV4-3 to TRBJ2-5; TRBD1 aligns across 9 bases. The CDR3 consists of 15 residues. Germline V CDR1 and CDR2: LGHNA, YSLEER. After removal of 1 base from V and 5 bases from J, the junction contained 5 bases not matched to a gene. CDR3 region: CASSQGTGVRETQYF. The CDR3 DNA sequence: TGCGCCAGCAGCCAAGGGACAGGGGTTCGGGAGACCCAGTACTTC.